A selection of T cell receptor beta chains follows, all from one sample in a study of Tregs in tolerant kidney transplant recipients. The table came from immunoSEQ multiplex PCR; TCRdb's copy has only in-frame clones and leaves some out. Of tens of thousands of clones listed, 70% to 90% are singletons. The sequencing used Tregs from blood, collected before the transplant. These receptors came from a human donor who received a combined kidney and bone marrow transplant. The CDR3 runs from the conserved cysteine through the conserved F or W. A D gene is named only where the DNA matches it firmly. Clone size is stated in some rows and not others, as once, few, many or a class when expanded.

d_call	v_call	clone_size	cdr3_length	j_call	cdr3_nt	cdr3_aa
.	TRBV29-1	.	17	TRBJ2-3	TGCAGCGTTTACAGCACGAGTACTTCACGAATCACAGATACGCAGTATTTT	CSVYSTSTSRITDTQYF
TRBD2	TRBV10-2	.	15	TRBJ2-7	TGCGCCAGCAGCCGCGGGGCGGGGGTTTCCTACGAGCAGTACTTC	CASSRGAGVSYEQYF
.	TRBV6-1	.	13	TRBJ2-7	TGTGCCAGCAGTGAAATCTTTGGTTACGAGCAGTACTTC	CASSEIFGYEQYF
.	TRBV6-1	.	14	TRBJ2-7	TGTGCCGTCAGGAGTGGCGGGAAACCCTACGAGCAGTACTTC	CAVRSGGKPYEQYF
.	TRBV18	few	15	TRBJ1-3	TGTGCCAGCTCTCCATCCTGGAACTCTGGAAACACCATATATTTT	CASSPSWNSGNTIYF
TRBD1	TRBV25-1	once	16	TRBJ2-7	TGTGCCAGCAGTGAATATGGGGTGACAGGGGGCCACGAGCAGTACTTC	CASSEYGVTGGHEQYF
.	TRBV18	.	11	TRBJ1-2	TGTGCCAGCTCCCGCCAGGGTGGCTACACCTTC	CASSRQGGYTF
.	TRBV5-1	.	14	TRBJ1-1	TGCGCCAGCAGCTTGGTAGTCGGGAACACTGAAGCTTTCTTT	CASSLVVGNTEAFF
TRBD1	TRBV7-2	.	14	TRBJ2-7	TGTGCCAGCGGCTGGACAGGCTTTGGATACGAGCAGTACTTC	CASGWTGFGYEQYF
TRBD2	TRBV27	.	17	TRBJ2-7	TGTGCCAGCAGTTTAACTAGCGGGAGAAGGAAGTCGGACGAGCAGTACTTC	CASSLTSGRRKSDEQYF
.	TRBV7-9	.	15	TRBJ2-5	TGTGCCAGCAGCTTAGGGGCACTCTACCAAGAGACCCAGTACTTC	CASSLGALYQETQYF
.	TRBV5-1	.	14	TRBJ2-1	TGCGCCAGCAGCTCCAGGGGAACGGAGAATGAGCAGTTCTTC	CASSSRGTENEQFF
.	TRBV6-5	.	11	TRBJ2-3	TGTGCCACCCGTAGAGGGGATACGCAGTATTTT	CATRRGDTQYF
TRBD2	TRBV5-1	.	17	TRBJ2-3	TGCGCCAGCAGCTTGGGGGCTAGCGGGAGTTCCACAGATACGCAGTATTTT	CASSLGASGSSTDTQYF
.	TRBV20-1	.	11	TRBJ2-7	TGCAGTGCTAGAGTAACCTACGAGCAGTACTTC	CSARVTYEQYF
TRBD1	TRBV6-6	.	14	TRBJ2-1	TGTGCCAGCCTCATCAGGGTAGGGGGCCATGAGCAGTTCTTC	CASLIRVGGHEQFF
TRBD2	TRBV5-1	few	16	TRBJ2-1	TGCGCCAGCAGCTTGCTAGGACTAGCGGGAGCGAATGAGCAGTTCTTC	CASSLLGLAGANEQFF
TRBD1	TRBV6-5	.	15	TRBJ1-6	TGTGCCAGCAGTTACTACGGGACAGGGAACTCACCCCTCCACTTT	CASSYYGTGNSPLHF
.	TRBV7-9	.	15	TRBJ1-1	TGTGCCAGCAGCCCACCCGGACAGCAGAACACTGAAGCTTTCTTT	CASSPPGQQNTEAFF
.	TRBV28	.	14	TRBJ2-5	TGTGCCAGCAGTGCGGTGGGGGTGACAGAGACCCAGTACTTC	CASSAVGVTETQYF
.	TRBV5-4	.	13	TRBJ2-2	TGTGCCAGCAGCCTTGACCCCTCCGGGGAGCTGTTTTTT	CASSLDPSGELFF
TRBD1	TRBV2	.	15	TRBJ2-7	TGTGCCAGCAGTGCGACAGGGTCGCGAATTGGCGAGCAGTACTTC	CASSATGSRIGEQYF
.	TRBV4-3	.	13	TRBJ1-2	TGCGCCAGCAGCCAGGGGGCATACTATGGCTACACCTTC	CASSQGAYYGYTF
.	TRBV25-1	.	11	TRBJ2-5	TGTGCCAGCAGTGTAGAAGGAGAGCAGTACTTC	CASSVEGEQYF
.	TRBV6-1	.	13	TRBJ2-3	TGTGCCAGTAGGGGACCTAGCACAGATACGCAGTATTTT	CASRGPSTDTQYF
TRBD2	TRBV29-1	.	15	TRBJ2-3	TGCAGCGTTGCAAGGACTAGCACCCGCACAGATACGCAGTATTTT	CSVARTSTRTDTQYF
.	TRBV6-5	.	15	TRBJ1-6	TGTGCCAGCAGTAAAACCGGGACCAATAATTCACCCCTCCACTTT	CASSKTGTNNSPLHF
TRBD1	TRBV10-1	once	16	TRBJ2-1	TGCGCCAGCCCTGACAGGGCAAACTACTCCTACAATGAGCAGTTCTTC	CASPDRANYSYNEQFF